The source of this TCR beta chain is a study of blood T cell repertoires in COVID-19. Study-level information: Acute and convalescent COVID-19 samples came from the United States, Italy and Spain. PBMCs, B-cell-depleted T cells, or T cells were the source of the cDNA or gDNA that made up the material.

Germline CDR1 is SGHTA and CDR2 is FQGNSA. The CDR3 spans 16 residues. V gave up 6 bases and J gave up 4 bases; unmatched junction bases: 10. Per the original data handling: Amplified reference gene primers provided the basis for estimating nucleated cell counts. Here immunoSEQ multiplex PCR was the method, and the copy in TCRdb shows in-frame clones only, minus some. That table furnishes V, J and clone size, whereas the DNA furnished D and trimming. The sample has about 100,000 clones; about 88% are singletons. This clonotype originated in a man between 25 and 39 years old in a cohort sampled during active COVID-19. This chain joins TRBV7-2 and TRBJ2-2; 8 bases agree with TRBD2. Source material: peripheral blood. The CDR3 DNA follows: TGTGCCAGCAGGATTAGCACTAGCGGACTCACCGGGGAGCTGTTTTTT. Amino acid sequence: CASRISTSGLTGELFF.